This T cell receptor (beta chain) is from a study of T cells in pancreatic ductal adenocarcinoma. General study points: No significant tumor-blood clonality difference; means were about 0.1 and 0.065.

Sequencing used immunoSEQ multiplex PCR; TCRdb keeps in-frame clones, though not all of them. The sample includes more than 25,000 clones, about 92% of them seen just once. Germline V lookup: CDR1 KGHSH, CDR2 LQKENI. V dropped 1 base and J dropped 8 bases, with 15 bases sitting between them. The CDR3 sequence is 15 residues long. Surgery without prior neoadjuvant therapy was the treatment of the selected pancreatic ductal adenocarcinoma patients. About this clone itself: Its antigen is undetermined.

The chain couples TRBV18 to TRBJ2-4; weak D call: TRBD1 (5 bases). Sequencing was carried out using PBMCs. The receptor comes from a human donor with pancreatic ductal adenocarcinoma. The CDR3 here is CASSPRTRPRDIQYF. CDR3 nucleotide sequence: TGTGCCAGCTCACCACGGACAAGACCCAGGGACATTCAGTACTTC.